The 26 T cell receptor beta chains below come from one sample, sequenced in a study of blood T cell repertoires in COVID-19 (dated by TCRdb to the early 2020s). Library preparation used the immunoSEQ multiplex PCR assay. Entries here come from immuneACCESS through TCRdb and include only in-frame sequences with V and J called. Some clones fail to appear in such tables; in the studies checked, an unresolved V gene covers under half of the shortfall, and the cause of the remainder is unknown. The sample includes 65,000 or so clones, with approximately 88% observed a single time. The ten largest clonotypes hold about 10% of the sample. Sequenced sample: peripheral blood. The receptors stem from a young man with COVID-19, enrolled during active disease.

The V gene is TRBV25-1, the J gene TRBJ2-5; D call uncertain. The V end was cut by 2 bases, the J end by 5 bases, with 18 bases between. This CDR3 has 16 amino acids. The V gene's germline CDR1 is MGHDK and CDR2 SYGVNS. CDR3 nucleotides: TGTGCCAGCAGTGAAGGGTTGAGGTCTAACGGGGAGACCCAGTACTTC. Amino acids: CASSEGLRSNGETQYF.

The chain couples TRBV19 to TRBJ2-6; weak D call: TRBD1 (5 bases). The CDR3 spans 15 residues. V lost 3 bases to trimming and J lost 2 bases, with 8 bases between them. Germline V gene data show CDR1 as LNHDA and CDR2 as SQIVND (reference sequence). In nucleotides, the CDR3 is TGTGCCAGTAGTATTAAGACAGCTGGGGCCAACGTCCTGACTTTC. It yields the protein CASSIKTAGANVLTF.

V and J are TRBV18 and TRBJ1-1; 7 positions match TRBD1. In germline, CDR1 is KGHSH, CDR2 LQKENI. V was pared by 3 bases and J by 5 bases, with 9 bases of the junction left unmatched. The CDR3 length is 15 residues. Written as DNA, the CDR3 is TGTGCCAGCTCACCTAGACAGGGTATTGAAACTGAAGCTTTCTTT. Residues: CASSPRQGIETEAFF.

The gene calls are TRBV18 and TRBJ2-7; 9 nucleotides align to TRBD1. The germline V gene encodes CDR1 KGHSH and CDR2 LQKENI. The J segment lost 8 bases and the V segment lost 5 bases, leaving 19 bases of the junction unmatched. The CDR3 runs 17 residues. The CDR3 coding sequence is TGTGCCAGCTCAAGGTCCCCGGGACAGGGAGCCGGCATCAAGCAGTACTTC. The encoded protein is CASSRSPGQGAGIKQYF.

The chain recombines TRBV12-3 or TRBV12-4 with TRBJ2-7; a possible D gene is TRBD1 (6 bases). Trimming removed 2 bases from V and 5 bases from J, with 7 bases in between. The CDR3 is 12 residues long. The CDR3 nucleotides read TGTGCCAGCAGTTTACAGGGGAACGAGCAGTACTTC. Translation: CASSLQGNEQYF.

The chain combines TRBV2 with TRBJ1-4; D is unresolved. Germline V CDR1 and CDR2: SNHLY, FYNNEI. With 5 bases removed from V and 2 bases from J, the gap between germline ends came to 6 bases. The CDR3 runs 13 residues. This CDR3 reads CASSQTTNEKLFF. The CDR3, as DNA: TGTGCCAGCAGTCAGACTACTAATGAAAAACTGTTTTTT.

The gene calls are TRBV6-2 or TRBV6-3 and TRBJ2-7; the match to TRBD2 covers 7 bases. Germline assignment: CDR1 MNHEY and CDR2 SVGEGT. V lost 6 bases, J lost 2 bases, and 10 bases stayed unmatched. CDR3 size: 15 residues. The CDR3 nucleotides are TGTGCCAGCAGCCCCGGGACTACTACCCCCTACGAGCAGTACTTC. Amino acids: CASSPGTTTPYEQYF.

The CDR3 nucleotides are TGTGCCATCAGAACAGGGGGCTACGAGCAGTACTTC. Its translation: CAIRTGGYEQYF. The chain carries TRBV10-3 and TRBJ2-7, with 8 bases identical to TRBD1. This CDR3 is built from 12 residues. V lost 6 bases and J lost 3; bases outside the gene matches: 1. Germline V gives CDR1 ENHRY, CDR2 SYGVKD.

This clone was found once. The rearrangement joins TRBV4-2 to TRBJ2-3, with TRBD1 identical over 10 bases. CDR1 and CDR2 (germline): LGHNA, YNFKEQ. The length of the CDR3 is 16 residues. The ends lost 0 bases at V and 4 bases at J; junction bases unmatched: 4. CDR3 bases: TGTGCCAGCAGCCAAGATTGGGACAGGGGTGCAGATACGCAGTATTTT. It yields the protein CASSQDWDRGADTQYF.

J is TRBJ1-1 and V is TRBV9; D remains unclear. V lost 2 bases and J 1 base, leaving 6 bases between the germline ends. Germline V lookup: CDR1 SGDLS, CDR2 YYNGEE. The length of the CDR3 is 13 residues. The CDR3 nucleotides are TGTGCCAGCAGCGTTACACCGAACACTGAAGCTTTCTTT. Its protein product is CASSVTPNTEAFF.

In its sample, this clone was seen once. CDR3: CASSTRGQEVGETQYF. CDR3 DNA sequence: TGTGCCAGCAGCACCAGAGGGCAGGAGGTTGGAGAGACCCAGTACTTC. The rearrangement uses TRBV9 and TRBJ2-5; maybe TRBD2 (5 bases). The CDR3 spans 16 residues. V dropped 4 bases and J dropped 4 bases, with 20 bases sitting between them. In germline, CDR1 is SGDLS, CDR2 YYNGEE.

This chain uses TRBV10-3 with TRBJ2-1; 11 nucleotides align to TRBD2. CDR1 and CDR2 from the germline V gene are ENHRY and SYGVKD. The length of the CDR3 is 13 residues. With V trimmed by 8 bases and J by 12 bases, 9 bases remained unmatched. The CDR3: CAIQSTSGSGQFF. CDR3 coding DNA: TGTGCCATCCAATCAACTAGCGGGAGTGGGCAGTTCTTC.

The chain links TRBV6-2 or TRBV6-3 to TRBJ1-5, with D hard to call. CDR1 is MNHEY, CDR2 SVGEGT, per germline. Trimming shortened V by 6 bases and J by 9 bases, and 21 bases separated the two germline ends. The CDR3 totals 15 residues. The CDR3 protein is CASSPPTENHRPQHF. The CDR3 coding sequence is TGTGCCAGCAGCCCCCCCACAGAGAATCATCGGCCCCAGCATTTT.

This clone was picked up a small number of times. This chain connects TRBV6-4 to TRBJ2-1; 10 positions match TRBD2. This CDR3 has 15 residues. Germline CDR1 is MRHNA and CDR2 is SNTAGT. V trimming: 4 bases; J trimming: 9 bases; junction bases outside the gene matches: 9. CDR3 bases: TGTGCCAGCAGTGTAGGGGCTAGCGGGAGCCTTGAGCAGTTCTTC. Translation gives CASSVGASGSLEQFF.

The rearrangement links TRBV7-2 to TRBJ2-1; 7 nucleotides line up with TRBD2. The CDR3 runs to 18 residues. In germline, CDR1 is SGHTA, CDR2 FQGNSA. The ends lost 3 bases at V and 0 bases at J; junction bases unmatched: 11. The CDR3, as DNA: TGTGCCAGCAGCTTTCACAGCGGGACCCTGAGCTCCTACAATGAGCAGTTCTTC. Amino acids: CASSFHSGTLSSYNEQFF.

The count of this clone is one. V is TRBV4-1 and J is TRBJ2-3; 8 nucleotides agree with TRBD2. Unmatched junction bases numbered 16, after V lost 7 bases and J lost 4 bases. Germline-derived CDR1 and CDR2 are MGHRA and YSYEKL. The CDR3 is 17 amino acids. CDR3 in DNA: TGCGCCAGCAAGAAAATGGTAAGCCGGGAGGGCCCAGATACGCAGTATTTT. Translating it yields CASKKMVSREGPDTQYF.

The V and J genes are TRBV30 and TRBJ1-3; 9 bases are a match to TRBD1. The J segment lost 4 bases and the V segment lost 5 bases, leaving 3 bases of the junction unmatched. This CDR3 is 13 amino acids long. CDR1 is GTSNPN and CDR2 is SVGIG in the germline V gene (reference sequence). In nucleotides, the CDR3 is TGTGCCTGGTGGACAGGGGAGGGAAACACCATATATTTT. Translation: CAWWTGEGNTIYF.

V and J are TRBV7-9 and TRBJ2-2, with TRBD2 as a possible D gene (5 bases). Germline V CDR1 and CDR2: SEHNR, FQNEAQ (reference sequence). This CDR3 contains 14 residues. With 0 bases removed from V and 5 bases from J, the gap between germline ends came to 7 bases. The CDR3 sequence: CASSLATGTGELFF. The CDR3 region has the DNA TGTGCCAGCAGCTTAGCGACGGGGACCGGGGAGCTGTTTTTT. The variable domain in full, with the rest retrieved from reference TRBV7-9 and TRBJ2-2, is DTGVSQNPRHKITKRGQNVTFRCDPISEHNRLYWYRQTLGQGPEFLTYFQNEAQLEKSRLLSDRFSAERPKGSFSTLEIQRTEQGDSAMYLCASSLATGTGELFFGEGSRLTVL.

The chain recombines TRBV6-5 with TRBJ1-2; tentatively, D is TRBD1 (6 bases). From germline, CDR1 is MNHEY and CDR2 SVGAGI. The V end lost 5 bases, the J end lost 5 bases, and 12 bases lay between the germline ends. This CDR3 comprises 13 residues. This CDR3 is CASSLQGLYGYTF. CDR3 in DNA: TGTGCCAGCAGTCTACAGGGTTTGTATGGCTACACCTTC.

This clone appeared once. The chain recombines TRBV6-6 with TRBJ1-1; D remains ambiguous. Germline V gene lookup returns CDR1 MNHNY and CDR2 SVGAGI (reference sequence). V was cut by 6 bases and J by 0 bases, with 8 bases left in between. There are 13 residues in the CDR3. CDR3 bases: TGTGCCAGCAGCGACACATTGAACACTGAAGCTTTCTTT. Residues: CASSDTLNTEAFF.

J is TRBJ1-2 and V is TRBV7-2; D is possibly TRBD1 (6 bases). V was trimmed by 3 bases and J by 2 bases, leaving 13 bases between them. CDR3 length equals 15 residues. In germline, CDR1 is SGHTA, CDR2 FQGNSA. The CDR3 is CASSLWATGNYGYTF. The CDR3 nucleotides read TGTGCCAGCAGCTTGTGGGCGACAGGCAACTATGGCTACACCTTC.

This rearrangement joins TRBV9 to TRBJ2-3, with a weak D call TRBD1 (5 bases). CDR1 is SGDLS, CDR2 YYNGEE, per germline. V was cut by 4 bases and J by 1 base, with 10 bases left in between. The CDR3 is made up of 14 amino acids. The CDR3: CASSTQARTDTQYF. The CDR3 DNA reads as TGTGCCAGCAGCACACAGGCCCGCACAGATACGCAGTATTTT. The full variable domain, rest sourced from reference TRBV9 and TRBJ2-3, is DSGVTQTPKHLITATGQRVTLRCSPRSGDLSVYWYQQSLDQGLQFLIQYYNGEERAKGNILERFSAQQFPDLHSELNLSSLELGDSALYFCASSTQARTDTQYFGPGTRLTVL.

The chain uses TRBV11-2 and TRBJ1-1; the match to TRBD1 covers 8 bases. The CDR3 is made up of 16 amino acids. Germline CDR1 and CDR2: SGHAT and FQNNGV. The V and J ends lost 4 bases and 6 bases, in that order; junction bases with no gene match: 13. The CDR3 DNA follows: TGTGCCAGCAGCTATAGGGAAGGACAGGGCAGCGCTGAAGCTTTCTTT. The encoded protein is CASSYREGQGSAEAFF.

As regards this clone: Other DNA sequences within the sample encode an identical CDR3. The J gene is TRBJ1-5, the V gene TRBV12-3 or TRBV12-4; no clear D gene. Trimming left V 3 bases short and J 2 bases short, with 5 bases between. This CDR3 is built from 13 residues. Written as DNA, the CDR3 is TGTGCCAGCAGTTTCCAGGGCAATCAGCCCCAGCATTTT. It codes for CASSFQGNQPQHF.

The chain has TRBV9 and TRBJ2-1, with 9 bases lining up with TRBD2. This CDR3 region has 14 residues. Trimming took 1 base from V and 7 from J; bases not matched to a gene: 3. Germline V lookup: CDR1 SGDLS, CDR2 YYNGEE. The CDR3 region has the DNA TGTGCCAGCAGCGTATTAGCGGGAGTGAATGAGCAGTTCTTC. It encodes CASSVLAGVNEQFF. The variable domain in full, completed from reference TRBV9 and TRBJ2-1, reads DSGVTQTPKHLITATGQRVTLRCSPRSGDLSVYWYQQSLDQGLQFLIQYYNGEERAKGNILERFSAQQFPDLHSELNLSSLELGDSALYFCASSVLAGVNEQFFGPGTRLTVL.

The chain recombines TRBV30 with TRBJ2-2; D unclear. The V gene's germline CDR1 is GTSNPN and CDR2 SVGIG (reference sequence). Trimming took 0 bases from V and 7 from J, leaving 9 bases between them. There are 13 residues in the CDR3. CDR3 sequence: CAWSVLGVGELFF. The DNA for the CDR3 is TGTGCCTGGAGTGTGCTGGGCGTCGGGGAGCTGTTTTTT.